One and the same sample provided the 25 T cell receptor beta chains below, sequenced in a study of blood T cells in healthy people across ages. A J-beta primer mix and a sample-barcoded 5' primer were used in a second PCR of roughly 7 to 12 cycles. TCRdb re-analysed the 5' RACE reads in MiXCR, keeping a single row per CDR3 protein. The table has a few hundred thousand distinct CDR3 sequences, approximately 52% seen once; the top ten hold under 60%. Sequencing input: blood. The receptors were sampled from a man in his sixties in good health.

This CDR3 reads CSAPGQLVTDTQYF. CDR3 in DNA: TGCAGTGCCCCCGGACAGCTAGTCACAGATACGCAGTATTTT. The chain uses TRBV20-1 and TRBJ2-3; possible D gene TRBD1, 6 bases. CDR1 is DFQATT and CDR2 is SNEGSKA in the germline V gene (reference sequence). Between the trimmed V and J ends, which lost 6 bases and 2 bases, there was a span of 15 bases. The CDR3 loop spans 14 amino acids.

This clonotype has just a few counts. The chain recombines TRBV7-2 with TRBJ2-7; perhaps TRBD1 as D (6 bases). The CDR3 loop spans 13 amino acids. Trimming stripped 5 bases from V and 6 bases from J, with 14 bases between. Germline V lookup: CDR1 SGHTA, CDR2 FQGNSA. CDR3: CASSGQRTGEQYF. The CDR3 region has the DNA TGTGCCAGCAGCGGACAGCGGACGGGCGAGCAGTACTTC. The complete variable domain, with remaining parts taken from reference TRBV7-2 and TRBJ2-7, reads GAGVSQSPSNKVTEKGKDVELRCDPISGHTALYWYRQSLGQGLEFLIYFQGNSAPDKSGLPSDRFSAERTGGSVSTLTIQRTQQEDSAVYLCASSGQRTGEQYFGPGTRLTVT.

The count of this clonotype is one. Its ends do not fully match the called genes, so a read error is possible. The chain links TRBV29-1 to TRBJ2-3; no reliable D call. The CDR3 extends over 20 amino acids. CDR1 and CDR2 (germline): SQVTM, ANQGSEA. The CDR3 loop is CSVEAIHPVNSTPITDTQYF. The CDR3 DNA reads as TGCAGCGTCGAAGCGATACATCCAGTCAACTCAACTCCAATAACAGATACGCAGTATTTT.

The chain carries TRBV6-2 or TRBV6-3 and TRBJ2-7; the D is unclear. With 3 bases removed from V and 4 bases from J, the gap between germline ends came to 10 bases. CDR3 length: 13 residues. CDR1 is MNHEY, CDR2 SVGEGT, per germline. In DNA, the CDR3 is TGTGCCAGCAGTTATACTACATCTTACGAGCAGTACTTC. This gives the protein CASSYTTSYEQYF.

This chain uses TRBV6-1 with TRBJ2-1; maybe TRBD1 (5 bases). With 2 bases removed from V and 10 bases from J, the gap between germline ends came to 21 bases. The CDR3 loop spans 16 amino acids. Germline V gene data show CDR1 as MNHNS and CDR2 as SASEGT. The CDR3 loop reads CASSEKESGPEPEQFF. CDR3 DNA sequence: TGTGCCAGCAGTGAAAAGGAGTCAGGGCCAGAACCCGAGCAGTTCTTC.

This clonotype has a single count. V usage is TRBV7-9 and J usage is TRBJ1-1; no firm D call. The V end was cut by 5 bases, the J end by 3 bases, with 13 bases between. CDR3 length: 14 residues. Germline-derived CDR1 and CDR2 are SEHNR and FQNEAQ (reference sequence). DNA of the CDR3: TGTGCCAGCAGCCCGTCAGGAGGGTACACTGAAGCTTTCTTT. Its translation: CASSPSGGYTEAFF.

The CDR3 DNA follows: TGTGCCAGCAGTGGCCCAGGGGGCTACACCTTC. The encoded protein is CASSGPGGYTF. The chain carries TRBV12-3 or TRBV12-4 and TRBJ1-2, with a possible D match to TRBD1 (5 bases). Trimming took 5 bases from V and 8 from J, leaving 9 bases between them. This CDR3 contains 11 residues.

About this clonotype itself: At one end the junction does not follow the germline gene, possibly because of a read error. The chain has TRBV20-1 and TRBJ1-6, with TRBD1 identical over 8 bases. Germline V CDR1 and CDR2: DFQATT, SNEGSKA (reference sequence). The CDR3 has 16 residues. The CDR3 reads CSARGPGQGYNSPLHF. For the CDR3, the DNA is TGCAGTGCCAGAGGGCCCGGACAGGGATATAATTCACCCCTCCACTTT.

The V gene is TRBV2, the J gene TRBJ1-6; tentatively, D is TRBD1 (5 bases). The CDR3 covers 15 residues. CDR1 and CDR2 (germline): SNHLY, FYNNEI. V lost 4 bases and J lost 5, with 12 bases in between. CDR3 sequence reads: CASSVSGRDNSPLHF. CDR3 DNA: TGTGCCAGCAGTGTATCAGGGCGAGATAATTCACCCCTCCACTTT.

The genes are TRBV12-3 or TRBV12-4 and TRBJ1-6, with 10 bases matching TRBD1. The ends lost 5 bases at V and 13 bases at J; junction bases unmatched: 11. This CDR3 contains 15 residues. The CDR3 DNA reads TGTGCCAGCAGTCCCCGGGACAGGGGCATTAGCCCCCTCCACTTT. Protein sequence: CASSPRDRGISPLHF.

This clonotype was counted only a few times. The J gene is TRBJ2-3, the V gene TRBV20-1; D is unclear. From germline, CDR1 is DFQATT and CDR2 SNEGSKA (reference sequence). V gave up 8 bases and J gave up 4 bases, with 10 bases separating them. The CDR3 contains 11 residues. CDR3 in DNA: TGCAGTCCGTTTAGGGCAGATACGCAGTATTTT. Residues: CSPFRADTQYF.

The chain uses TRBV10-3 and TRBJ1-2, with D unclear. In germline, CDR1 is ENHRY, CDR2 SYGVKD. Trimming took off 2 bases at V and 8 bases at J, with 15 bases between the two ends. This CDR3 comprises 14 residues. CDR3 region: CAISEGGGPVGYTF. For the CDR3, the DNA is TGTGCCATCAGTGAGGGCGGCGGGCCTGTAGGCTACACCTTC.

The chain combines TRBV5-1 with TRBJ1-3, with 7 positions matching TRBD1. The J segment lost 2 bases and the V segment lost 4 bases, leaving 3 bases of the junction unmatched. The V gene's germline CDR1 is SGHRS and CDR2 YFSETQ. The CDR3 is made up of 14 amino acids. CDR3 amino acids: CASSHDRAGNTIYF. For the CDR3, the DNA is TGCGCCAGCAGCCATGACAGGGCTGGAAACACCATATATTTT. Full variable domain (remainder filled in from reference TRBV5-1 and TRBJ1-3): KAGVTQTPRYLIKTRGQQVTLSCSPISGHRSVSWYQQTPGQGLQFLFEYFSETQRNKGNFPGRFSGRQFSNSRSEMNVSTLELGDSALYLCASSHDRAGNTIYFGEGSWLTVV.

The chain employs TRBV28 and TRBJ2-7; either TRBD1 or TRBD2 may fit D (5 bases each). Germline CDR1 MDHEN, CDR2 SYDVKM. This CDR3 comprises 15 residues. V was trimmed by 1 base and J by 2 bases, leaving 12 bases between them. The CDR3 reads CASSLSGRATYEQYF. CDR3 nucleotides: TGTGCCAGCAGTTTATCAGGGCGGGCAACCTACGAGCAGTACTTC.

V usage is TRBV5-4 and J usage is TRBJ2-7, with D hard to call. Germline values: CDR1 SGHNT, CDR2 YYREEE (reference sequence). V was shortened by 2 bases and J by 7 bases, with 13 bases between the two germline ends. The CDR3 is made up of 13 amino acids. The CDR3 coding sequence is TGTGCCAGCAGCTTCGTTGGTCTGGGGGAGCAGTACTTC. Translation: CASSFVGLGEQYF.

This clonotype was seen just once. The CDR3, as DNA: TGTGCCAGCAGTTACTCAATGGAAGCCTACAATGAGCAGTTCTTC. This sequence encodes CASSYSMEAYNEQFF. J is TRBJ2-1 and V is TRBV6-5; D gene uncertain. Germline CDR1 reads MNHEY; CDR2 reads SVGAGI. There are 15 residues in the CDR3. V was trimmed by 0 bases and J by 2 bases, leaving 8 bases between them.

The chain uses TRBV30 and TRBJ2-1, with TRBD2 as a possible D gene (5 bases). V was trimmed by 0 bases and J by 11 bases, leaving 17 bases between them. CDR3 length equals 14 residues. Germline assignment: CDR1 GTSNPN and CDR2 SVGIG (reference sequence). CDR3 sequence (DNA): TGTGCCTGGAGTGTCCTAGCAGGCCCGGGTCAGCAGTTCTTC. Amino acid sequence: CAWSVLAGPGQQFF.

The chain is built from TRBV5-1 and TRBJ2-7, with 8 bases aligning to TRBD1. The CDR3 contains 15 residues. The V and J ends lost 3 bases and 0 bases, in that order; junction bases with no gene match: 5. Looked up from germline, CDR1 is SGHRS and CDR2 is YFSETQ. This CDR3 is CASSSGQGNSYEQYF. The CDR3 nucleotides read TGCGCCAGCAGCTCTGGACAGGGTAACTCCTACGAGCAGTACTTC.

This clonotype was recorded at least ten times. The chain combines TRBV20-1 with TRBJ2-7; D unclear. This CDR3 comprises 16 residues. The germline V gene encodes CDR1 DFQATT and CDR2 SNEGSKA (reference sequence). Deletions cut 0 bases from V and 0 bases from J, with 15 bases between. The CDR3 DNA sequence: TGCAGTGCTAGAGAGTTCTCCCCGAGGAGCTCCTACGAGCAGTACTTC. Protein product: CSAREFSPRSSYEQYF.

The chain's CDR3 is CASSSGGGFQETQYF. The CDR3 coding sequence is TGTGCCAGCAGCTCGGGGGGCGGTTTCCAAGAGACCCAGTACTTC. V usage is TRBV7-6 and J usage is TRBJ2-5; D possibly corresponds to TRBD2 (7 bases). CDR3 length equals 15 residues. Between the trimmed V and J ends, which lost 4 bases and 1 base, there was a span of 13 bases. The germline CDR1 and CDR2 sequences are SGHVS and FNYEAQ. The full variable domain, its missing parts supplied by reference TRBV7-6 and TRBJ2-5, is GAGVSQSPRYKVTKRGQDVALRCDPISGHVSLYWYRQALGQGPEFLTYFNYEAQQDKSGLPNDRFSAERPEGSISTLTIQRTEQRDSAMYRCASSSGGGFQETQYFGPGTRLLVL.

The chain recombines TRBV12-3 or TRBV12-4 with TRBJ2-6; 7 nucleotides match TRBD1. The CDR3 spans 16 residues. Trimming cost V 6 bases and J 0 bases; bases outside gene matches: 5. The CDR3 bases are TGTGCCAGCAGAACGGGACAGACCTCTGGGGCCAACGTCCTGACTTTC. It encodes CASRTGQTSGANVLTF.

The CDR3 here is CASSSSHRGSAYEQYF. The CDR3 nucleotides are TGCGCCAGCAGCTCGTCCCACAGGGGGTCGGCCTACGAGCAGTACTTC. The rearrangement uses TRBV5-1 and TRBJ2-5; 8 positions match TRBD1. The J call could be wrong; TRBJ2-7 is a better fit for the DNA end. There are 16 residues in the CDR3. Germline-derived CDR1 and CDR2 are SGHRS and YFSETQ.

The chain employs TRBV5-1 and TRBJ2-1, with no clear D. Germline CDR1 is SGHRS and CDR2 is YFSETQ. V dropped 7 bases and J dropped 8 bases, with 10 bases sitting between them. The CDR3 is 11 amino acids. CDR3 residues: CASGYLDEQFF. The CDR3 DNA sequence: TGCGCCAGCGGCTATTTGGATGAGCAGTTCTTC.

The gene calls are TRBV12-3 or TRBV12-4 and TRBJ2-7; the D gene could be TRBD1 or TRBD2 (5 bases each). Trimming took 6 bases from V and 4 from J, leaving 16 bases between them. This CDR3 has 14 amino acids. Written as DNA, the CDR3 is TGTGCCAGCAGCCTCGTGGGGGTCCCGTACGAGCAGTACTTC. Translated: CASSLVGVPYEQYF.

The table lists this clonotype with a few counts. The chain recombines TRBV5-6 with TRBJ2-3; no clear D. The CDR3 runs 14 residues. Germline V lookup: CDR1 SGHDT, CDR2 YYEEEE. The germline V and J ends were trimmed by 4 bases and 6 bases, with 15 bases remaining between them. CDR3 nucleotide sequence: TGTGCCAGCAGCCGCCCCGATAGCTCTGATACGCAGTATTTT. Its translation is CASSRPDSSDTQYF. Looking up the rest from reference TRBV5-6 and TRBJ2-3 gives the full variable domain: DAGVTQSPTHLIKTRGQQVTLRCSPKSGHDTVSWYQQALGQGPQFIFQYYEEEERQRGNFPDRFSGHQFPNYSSELNVNALLLGDSALYLCASSRPDSSDTQYFGPGTRLTVL.